This T cell receptor (beta chain) originates from a study of blood T cell repertoires in COVID-19. The wider study: Whether acute or convalescent, the COVID-19 samples came from the United States, Italy and Spain.

The CDR3 runs 14 residues. Per germline, CDR1 MNHEY and CDR2 SVGEGT. Trimming stripped 6 bases from V and 0 bases from J, with 11 bases between. Per the authors' pipeline: Amplification from reference gene primers served as the basis for estimated nucleated cell counts. Sequencing was performed with immunoSEQ multiplex PCR; in TCRdb, only in-frame clones are kept and a portion is missing. D and trimming were read from the DNA, whereas the V and J calls and clone size are those reported in that table. Altogether about 270,000 clones are present, over 75% being singletons, with the ten largest covering over 2%.

The V and J genes are TRBV6-2 or TRBV6-3 and TRBJ1-2; D possibly corresponds to TRBD1 (5 bases). Sequencing was carried out using peripheral blood. This clonotype was obtained from a woman aged 45-65 years with acute or convalescent COVID-19. The CDR3 DNA reads as TGTGCCAGCAGCCGCGACAGTTCTAACTATGGCTACACCTTC. As protein: CASSRDSSNYGYTF.